This T cell receptor beta chain comes out of a study of blood T cell repertoires in COVID-19. This clone was observed once. Method: immunoSEQ multiplex PCR; TCRdb's copy keeps in-frame clones and lacks some. The table lists 210,000 or so clones, around 82% of them singletons. This CDR3 comprises 14 residues. Trimming took 5 bases from V and 1 from J, leaving 9 bases between them. Germline CDR1 LNHDA, CDR2 SQIVND (reference sequence). Sequencing was performed on PBMCs or T cells enriched from blood (not recorded which). The receptor was isolated from a man between 25 and 39 years old with acute COVID-19. This rearrangement joins TRBV19 to TRBJ1-5; D remains unclear. The CDR3 loop is CASSDKRSNQPQHF. The CDR3 DNA reads TGTGCCAGTAGTGATAAGAGAAGCAATCAGCCCCAGCATTTT.